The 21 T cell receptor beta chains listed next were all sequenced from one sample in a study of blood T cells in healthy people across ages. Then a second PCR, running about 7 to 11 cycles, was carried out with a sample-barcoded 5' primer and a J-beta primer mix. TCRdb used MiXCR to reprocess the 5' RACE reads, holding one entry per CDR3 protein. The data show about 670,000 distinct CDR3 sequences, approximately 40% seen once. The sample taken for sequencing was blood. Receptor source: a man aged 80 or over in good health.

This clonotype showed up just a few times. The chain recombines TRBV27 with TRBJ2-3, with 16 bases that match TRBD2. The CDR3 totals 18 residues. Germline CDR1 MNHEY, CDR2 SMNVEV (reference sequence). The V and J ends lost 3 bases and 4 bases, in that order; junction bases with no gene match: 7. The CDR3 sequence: CASSFGTSGRASPDTQYF. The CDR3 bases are TGTGCCAGCAGTTTCGGGACTAGCGGGAGGGCGTCCCCAGATACGCAGTATTTT.

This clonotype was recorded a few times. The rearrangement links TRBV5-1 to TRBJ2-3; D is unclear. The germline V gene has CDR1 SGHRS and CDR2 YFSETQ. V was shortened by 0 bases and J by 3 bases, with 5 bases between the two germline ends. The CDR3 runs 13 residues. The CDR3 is CASSLDKTDTQYF. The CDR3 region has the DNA TGCGCCAGCAGCTTGGATAAAACAGATACGCAGTATTTT. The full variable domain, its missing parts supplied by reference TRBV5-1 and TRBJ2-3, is KAGVTQTPRYLIKTRGQQVTLSCSPISGHRSVSWYQQTPGQGLQFLFEYFSETQRNKGNFPGRFSGRQFSNSRSEMNVSTLELGDSALYLCASSLDKTDTQYFGPGTRLTVL.

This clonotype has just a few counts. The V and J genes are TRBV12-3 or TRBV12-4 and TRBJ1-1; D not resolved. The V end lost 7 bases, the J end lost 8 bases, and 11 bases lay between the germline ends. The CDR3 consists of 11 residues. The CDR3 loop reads CASTDSAEAFF. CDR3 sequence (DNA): TGTGCCAGCACGGACTCCGCGGAAGCTTTCTTT.

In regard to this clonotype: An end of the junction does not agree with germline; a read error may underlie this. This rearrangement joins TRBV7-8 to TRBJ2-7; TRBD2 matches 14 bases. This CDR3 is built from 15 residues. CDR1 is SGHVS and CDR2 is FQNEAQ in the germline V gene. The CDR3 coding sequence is TGTGTCAGCAGCCAGGGGACTAGCGGGAGCCACGAGCAGTACTTC. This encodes CVSSQGTSGSHEQYF.

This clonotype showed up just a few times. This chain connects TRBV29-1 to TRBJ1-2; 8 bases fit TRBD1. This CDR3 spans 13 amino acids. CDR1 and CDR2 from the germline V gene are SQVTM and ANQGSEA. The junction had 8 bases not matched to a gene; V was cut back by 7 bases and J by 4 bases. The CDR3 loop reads CSARTGTSYGYTF. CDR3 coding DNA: TGCAGCGCCCGGACAGGGACCTCCTATGGCTACACCTTC. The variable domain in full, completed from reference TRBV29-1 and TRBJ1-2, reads SAVISQKPSRDICQRGTSLTIQCQVDSQVTMMFWYRQQPGQSLTLIATANQGSEATYESGFVIDKFPISRPNLTFSTLTVSNMSPEDSSIYLCSARTGTSYGYTFGSGTRLTVV.

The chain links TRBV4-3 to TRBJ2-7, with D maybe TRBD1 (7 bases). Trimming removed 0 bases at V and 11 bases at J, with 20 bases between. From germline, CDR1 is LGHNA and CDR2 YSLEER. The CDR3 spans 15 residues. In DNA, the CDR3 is TGCGCCAGCAGCCAAGATGGTGGAGGGGGCGCGCCCAAGTACTTC. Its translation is CASSQDGGGGAPKYF.

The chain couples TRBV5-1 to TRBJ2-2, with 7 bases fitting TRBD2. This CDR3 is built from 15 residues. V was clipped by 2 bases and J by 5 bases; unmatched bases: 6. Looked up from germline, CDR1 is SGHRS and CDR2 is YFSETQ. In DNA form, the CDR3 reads TGCGCCAGCAGCTTTGGACTAGTTTGGACCGGGGAGCTGTTTTTT. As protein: CASSFGLVWTGELFF.

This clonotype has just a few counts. The CDR3 here is CASSFQKGETQYF. CDR3 DNA: TGTGCCAGCAGTTTCCAGAAGGGCGAGACCCAGTACTTC. The V call is TRBV27, the J call TRBJ2-5; no definite D call. The V gene's germline CDR1 is MNHEY and CDR2 SMNVEV (reference sequence). The germline V and J ends were trimmed by 3 bases and 5 bases, with 10 bases remaining between them. This CDR3 spans 13 amino acids.

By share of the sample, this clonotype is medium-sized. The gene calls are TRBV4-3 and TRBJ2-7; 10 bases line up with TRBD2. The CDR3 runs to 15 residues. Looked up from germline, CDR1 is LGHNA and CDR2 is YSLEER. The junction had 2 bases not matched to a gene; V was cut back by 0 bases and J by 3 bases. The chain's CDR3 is CASSQDRTSGYEQYF. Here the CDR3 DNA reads TGCGCCAGCAGCCAAGACAGGACTAGCGGCTACGAGCAGTACTTC.

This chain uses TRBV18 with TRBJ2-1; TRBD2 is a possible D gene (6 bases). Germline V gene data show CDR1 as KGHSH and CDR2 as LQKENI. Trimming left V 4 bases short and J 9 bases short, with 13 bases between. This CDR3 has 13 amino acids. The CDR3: CASSRDSEGEQFF. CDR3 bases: TGTGCCAGCTCACGGGACTCGGAGGGTGAGCAGTTCTTC.

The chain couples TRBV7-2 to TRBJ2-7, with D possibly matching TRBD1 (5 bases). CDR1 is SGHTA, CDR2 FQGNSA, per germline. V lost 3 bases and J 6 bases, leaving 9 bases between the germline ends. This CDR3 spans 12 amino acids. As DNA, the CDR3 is TGTGCCAGCAGCTTCTGCCAGGGCGAGCAGTACTTC. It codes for CASSFCQGEQYF.

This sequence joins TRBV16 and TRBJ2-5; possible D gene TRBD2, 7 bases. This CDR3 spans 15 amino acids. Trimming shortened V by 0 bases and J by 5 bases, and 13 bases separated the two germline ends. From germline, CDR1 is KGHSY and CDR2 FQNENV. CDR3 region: CASSQSGGRSETQYF. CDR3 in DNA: TGTGCCAGCAGCCAATCCGGGGGGCGATCGGAGACCCAGTACTTC. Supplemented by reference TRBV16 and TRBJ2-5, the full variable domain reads GEEVAQTPKHLVRGEGQKAKLYCAPIKGHSYVFWYQQVLKNEFKFLISFQNENVFDETGMPKERFSAKCLPNSPCSLEIQATKLEDSAVYFCASSQSGGRSETQYFGPGTRLLVL.

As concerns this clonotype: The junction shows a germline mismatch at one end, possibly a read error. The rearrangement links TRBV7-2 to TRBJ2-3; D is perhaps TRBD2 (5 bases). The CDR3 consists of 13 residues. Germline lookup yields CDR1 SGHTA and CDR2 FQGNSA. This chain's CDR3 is CASSPGVPDTQYF. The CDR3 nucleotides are TGCGCCAGCAGCCCCGGGGTCCCAGATACGCAGTATTTT.

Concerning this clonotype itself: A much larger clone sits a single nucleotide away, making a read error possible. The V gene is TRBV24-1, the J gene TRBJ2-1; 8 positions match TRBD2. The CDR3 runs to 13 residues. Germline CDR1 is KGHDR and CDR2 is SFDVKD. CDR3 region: CATTSGRDYEPFF. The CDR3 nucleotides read TGTGCCACCACGTCCGGGAGGGATTATGAGCCGTTCTTC.

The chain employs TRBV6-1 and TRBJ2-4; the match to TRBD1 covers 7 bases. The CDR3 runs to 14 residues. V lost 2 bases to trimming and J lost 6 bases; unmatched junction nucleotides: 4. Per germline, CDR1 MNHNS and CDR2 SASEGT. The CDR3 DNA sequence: TGTGCCAGCAGTGAATTGAACAGGGGAAACATTCAGTACTTC. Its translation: CASSELNRGNIQYF.

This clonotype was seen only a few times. CDR3 amino acids: CASSEGINPFTDTQYF. CDR3 DNA sequence: TGTGCCAGCAGTGAGGGGATTAATCCCTTCACAGATACGCAGTATTTT. The rearrangement uses TRBV6-1 and TRBJ2-3; no clear D gene. With 3 bases removed from V and 2 bases from J, the gap between germline ends came to 15 bases. There are 16 residues in the CDR3. Germline CDR1 is MNHNS and CDR2 is SASEGT.

CDR3 loop: CASSQERGEKLFF. DNA for the CDR3: TGTGCCAGCAGCCAAGAACGCGGGGAAAAACTGTTTTTT. The chain has TRBV3-1 and TRBJ1-4; D is unclear. The CDR3 sequence is 13 residues long. The V end was cut by 0 bases, the J end by 8 bases, with 7 bases between. Germline lookup yields CDR1 LGHDT and CDR2 YNNKEL (reference sequence).

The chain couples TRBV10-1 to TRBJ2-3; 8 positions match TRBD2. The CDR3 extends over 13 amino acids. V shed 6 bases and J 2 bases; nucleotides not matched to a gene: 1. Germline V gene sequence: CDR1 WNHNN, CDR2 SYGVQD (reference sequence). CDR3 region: CASRAGATDTQYF. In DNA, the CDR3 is TGCGCCAGCAGAGCGGGGGCCACAGATACGCAGTATTTT.

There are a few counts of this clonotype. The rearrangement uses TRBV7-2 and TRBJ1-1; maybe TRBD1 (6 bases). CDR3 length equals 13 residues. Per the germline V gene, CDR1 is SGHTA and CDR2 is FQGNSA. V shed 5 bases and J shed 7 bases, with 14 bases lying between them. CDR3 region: CASSVGTRNEAFF. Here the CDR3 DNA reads TGTGCCAGCAGCGTAGGGACAAGAAATGAAGCTTTCTTT.

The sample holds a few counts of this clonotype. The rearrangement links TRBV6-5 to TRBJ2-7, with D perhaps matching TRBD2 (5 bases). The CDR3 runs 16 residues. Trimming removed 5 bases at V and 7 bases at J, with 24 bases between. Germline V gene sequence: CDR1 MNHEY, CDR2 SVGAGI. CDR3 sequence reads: CASSRYIATVPREQYF. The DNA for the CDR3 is TGTGCCAGCAGTCGCTATATAGCGACGGTTCCGCGAGAGCAGTACTTC.

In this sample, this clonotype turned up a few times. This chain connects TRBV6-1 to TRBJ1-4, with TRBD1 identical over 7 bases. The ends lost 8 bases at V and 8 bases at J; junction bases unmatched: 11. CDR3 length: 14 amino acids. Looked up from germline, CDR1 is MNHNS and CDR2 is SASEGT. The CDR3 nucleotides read TGTGCCAGCCTCGGCGTGACAGGGCAAGAAAAACTGTTTTTT. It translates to CASLGVTGQEKLFF.